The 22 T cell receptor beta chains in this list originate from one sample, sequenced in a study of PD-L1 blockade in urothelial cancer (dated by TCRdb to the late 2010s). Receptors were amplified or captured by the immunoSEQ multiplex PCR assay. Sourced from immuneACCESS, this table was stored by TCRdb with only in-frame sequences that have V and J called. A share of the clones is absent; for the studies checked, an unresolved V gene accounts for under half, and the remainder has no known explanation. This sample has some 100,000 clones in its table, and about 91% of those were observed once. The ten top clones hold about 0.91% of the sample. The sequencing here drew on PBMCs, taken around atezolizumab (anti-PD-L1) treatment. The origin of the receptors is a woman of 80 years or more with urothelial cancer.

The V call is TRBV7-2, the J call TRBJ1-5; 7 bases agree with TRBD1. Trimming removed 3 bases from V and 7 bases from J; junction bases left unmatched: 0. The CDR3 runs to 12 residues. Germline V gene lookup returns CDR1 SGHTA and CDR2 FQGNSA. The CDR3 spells CASSFRGQPQHF. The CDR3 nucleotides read TGTGCCAGCAGCTTCAGGGGGCAGCCCCAGCATTTT.

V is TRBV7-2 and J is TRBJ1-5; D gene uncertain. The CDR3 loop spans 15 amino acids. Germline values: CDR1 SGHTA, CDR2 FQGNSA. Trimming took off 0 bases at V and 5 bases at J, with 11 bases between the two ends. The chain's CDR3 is CASSLAWPADQPQHF. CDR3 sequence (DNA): TGTGCCAGCAGCTTAGCGTGGCCAGCGGATCAGCCCCAGCATTTT.

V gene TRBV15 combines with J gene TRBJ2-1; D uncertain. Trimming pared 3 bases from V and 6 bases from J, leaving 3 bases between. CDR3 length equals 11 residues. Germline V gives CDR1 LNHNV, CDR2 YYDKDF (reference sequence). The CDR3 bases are TGTGCCACCAGCAGTCTCAATGAGCAGTTCTTC. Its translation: CATSSLNEQFF.

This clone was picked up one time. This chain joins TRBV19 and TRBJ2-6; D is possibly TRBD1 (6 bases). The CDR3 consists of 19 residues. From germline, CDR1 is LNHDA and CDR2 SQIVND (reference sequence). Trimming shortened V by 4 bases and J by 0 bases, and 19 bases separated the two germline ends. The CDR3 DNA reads TGTGCCAGTAGTACGGCAACAGGGCTTGCCCGCTCTGGGGCCAACGTCCTGACTTTC. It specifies CASSTATGLARSGANVLTF.

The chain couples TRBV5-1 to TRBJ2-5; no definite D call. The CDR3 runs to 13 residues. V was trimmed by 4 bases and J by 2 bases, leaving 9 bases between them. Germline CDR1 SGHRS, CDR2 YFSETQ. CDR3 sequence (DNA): TGCGCCAGCAGCCCCCGGTTGCAAGAGACCCAGTACTTC. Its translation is CASSPRLQETQYF.

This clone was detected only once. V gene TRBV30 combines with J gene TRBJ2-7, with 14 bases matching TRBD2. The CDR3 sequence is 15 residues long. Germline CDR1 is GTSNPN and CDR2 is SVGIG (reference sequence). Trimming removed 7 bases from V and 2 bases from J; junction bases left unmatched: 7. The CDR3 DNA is TGTGCCTTTGGACTAGCGGGAGGTTTAACCTACGAGCAGTACTTC. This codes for CAFGLAGGLTYEQYF.

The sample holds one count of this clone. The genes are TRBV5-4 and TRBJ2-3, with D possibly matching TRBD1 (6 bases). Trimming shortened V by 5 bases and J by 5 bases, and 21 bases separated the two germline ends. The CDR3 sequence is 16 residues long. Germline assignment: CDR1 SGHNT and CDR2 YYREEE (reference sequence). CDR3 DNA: TGTGCCAGCAGTAAGAAAAAACAGGGCCCGCGAGATACGCAGTATTTT. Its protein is CASSKKKQGPRDTQYF.

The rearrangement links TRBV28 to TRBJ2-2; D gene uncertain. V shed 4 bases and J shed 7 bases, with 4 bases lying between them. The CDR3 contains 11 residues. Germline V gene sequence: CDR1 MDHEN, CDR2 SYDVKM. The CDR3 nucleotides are TGTGCCAGCAGTTCGGTCGGGGAGCTGTTTTTT. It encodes CASSSVGELFF.

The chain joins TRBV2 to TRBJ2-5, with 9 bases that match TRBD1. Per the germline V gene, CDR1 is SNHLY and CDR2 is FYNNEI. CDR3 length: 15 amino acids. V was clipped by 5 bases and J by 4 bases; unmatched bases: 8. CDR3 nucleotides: TGTGCCAGCAGTCTCGGGACAGGGAGCGGAGAGACCCAGTACTTC. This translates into CASSLGTGSGETQYF.

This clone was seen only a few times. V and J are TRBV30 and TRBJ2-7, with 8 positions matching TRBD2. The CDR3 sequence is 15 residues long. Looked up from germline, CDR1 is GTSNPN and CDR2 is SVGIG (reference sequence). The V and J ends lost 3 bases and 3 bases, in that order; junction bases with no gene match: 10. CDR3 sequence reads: CAWSSPGLGVYEQYF. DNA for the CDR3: TGTGCCTGGAGCTCACCGGGACTAGGGGTCTACGAGCAGTACTTC.

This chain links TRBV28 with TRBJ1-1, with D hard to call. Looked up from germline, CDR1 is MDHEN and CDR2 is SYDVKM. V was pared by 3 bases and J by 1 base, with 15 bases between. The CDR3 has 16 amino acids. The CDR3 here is CASSFSFGQENTEAFF. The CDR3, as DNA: TGTGCCAGCAGTTTTAGTTTCGGTCAGGAGAACACTGAAGCTTTCTTT.

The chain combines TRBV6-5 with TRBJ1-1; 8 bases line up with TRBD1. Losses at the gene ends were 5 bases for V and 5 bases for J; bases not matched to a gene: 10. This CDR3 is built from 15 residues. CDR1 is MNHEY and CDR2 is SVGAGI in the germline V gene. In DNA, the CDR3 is TGTGCCAGCAGTCTACAGGGGGTTGGACAGACTGAAGCTTTCTTT. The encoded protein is CASSLQGVGQTEAFF.

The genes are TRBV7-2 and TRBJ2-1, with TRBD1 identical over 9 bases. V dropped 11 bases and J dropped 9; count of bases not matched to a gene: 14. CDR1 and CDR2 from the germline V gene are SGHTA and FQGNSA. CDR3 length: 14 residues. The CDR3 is CASTGQGSLGEQFF. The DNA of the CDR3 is TGTGCCTCAACGGGACAGGGAAGTCTCGGTGAGCAGTTCTTC.

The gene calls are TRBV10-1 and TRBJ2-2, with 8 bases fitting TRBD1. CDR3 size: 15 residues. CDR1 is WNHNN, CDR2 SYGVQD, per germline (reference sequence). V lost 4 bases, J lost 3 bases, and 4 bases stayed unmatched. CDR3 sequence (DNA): TGCGCCAGCAGTGCCGACAGGGGCGACACCGGGGAGCTGTTTTTT. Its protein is CASSADRGDTGELFF.

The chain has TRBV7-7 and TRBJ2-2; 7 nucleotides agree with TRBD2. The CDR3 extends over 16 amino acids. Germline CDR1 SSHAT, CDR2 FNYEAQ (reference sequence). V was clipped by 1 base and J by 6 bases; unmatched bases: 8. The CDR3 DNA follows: TGTGCCAGCAGCTTAGTCGCGGGGGATCTCGCCGGGGAGCTGTTTTTT. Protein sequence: CASSLVAGDLAGELFF.

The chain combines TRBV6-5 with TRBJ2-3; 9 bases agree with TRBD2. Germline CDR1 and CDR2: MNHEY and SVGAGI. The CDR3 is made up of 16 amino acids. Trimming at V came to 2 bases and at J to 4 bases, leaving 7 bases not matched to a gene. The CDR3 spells CASSYRSGSLSDTQYF. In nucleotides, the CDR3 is TGTGCCAGCAGTTACCGTAGCGGGAGTTTGTCAGATACGCAGTATTTT.

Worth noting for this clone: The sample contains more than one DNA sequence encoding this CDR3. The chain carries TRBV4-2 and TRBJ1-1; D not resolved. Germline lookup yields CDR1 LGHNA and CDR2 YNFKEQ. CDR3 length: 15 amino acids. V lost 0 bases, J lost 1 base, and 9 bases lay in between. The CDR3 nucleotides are TGTGCCAGCAGCCAAGATGAGCGTGAGAACACTGAAGCTTTCTTT. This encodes CASSQDERENTEAFF.

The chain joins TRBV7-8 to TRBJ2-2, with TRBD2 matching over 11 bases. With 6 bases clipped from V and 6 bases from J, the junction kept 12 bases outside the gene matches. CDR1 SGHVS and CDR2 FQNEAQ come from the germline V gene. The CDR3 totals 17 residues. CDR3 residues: CASSSILGLAAAGELFF. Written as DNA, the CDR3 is TGTGCCAGCAGTTCCATATTGGGACTAGCGGCGGCCGGGGAGCTGTTTTTT.

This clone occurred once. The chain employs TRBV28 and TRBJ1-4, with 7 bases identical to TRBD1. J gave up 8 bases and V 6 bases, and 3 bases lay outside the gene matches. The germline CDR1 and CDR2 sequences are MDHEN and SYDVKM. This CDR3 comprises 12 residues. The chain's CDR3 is CASRQGREKLFF. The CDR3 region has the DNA TGTGCCAGCAGACAGGGGCGGGAAAAACTGTTTTTT.

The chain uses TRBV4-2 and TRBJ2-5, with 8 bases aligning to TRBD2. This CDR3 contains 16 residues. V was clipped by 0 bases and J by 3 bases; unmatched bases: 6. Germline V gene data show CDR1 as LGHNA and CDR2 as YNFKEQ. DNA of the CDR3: TGTGCCAGCAGCCAAGAACCCGCGGGGGGTGAAGAGACCCAGTACTTC. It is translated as CASSQEPAGGEETQYF.

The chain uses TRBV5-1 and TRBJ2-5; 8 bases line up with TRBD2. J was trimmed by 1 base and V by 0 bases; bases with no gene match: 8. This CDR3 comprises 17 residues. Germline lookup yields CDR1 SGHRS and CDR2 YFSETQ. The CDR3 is CASSLAGRGKTQETQYF. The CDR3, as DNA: TGCGCCAGCAGCTTGGCCGGGAGGGGAAAGACCCAAGAGACCCAGTACTTC.

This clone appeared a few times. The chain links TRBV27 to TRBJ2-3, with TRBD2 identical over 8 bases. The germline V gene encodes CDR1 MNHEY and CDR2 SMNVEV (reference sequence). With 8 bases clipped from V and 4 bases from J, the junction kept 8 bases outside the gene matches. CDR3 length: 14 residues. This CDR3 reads CASCPTGGPDTQYF. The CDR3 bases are TGTGCCAGCTGTCCAACGGGAGGGCCAGATACGCAGTATTTT.